This TCR beta chain was identified during a study of OX40 agonist ivuxolimab in advanced cancers. Germline V CDR1 and CDR2: SEHNR, FQNEAQ (reference sequence). V lost 7 bases and J lost 0, with 15 bases in between. The CDR3 loop spans 16 amino acids. Some clones are missing from TCRdb's copy, which holds only in-frame ones; the method was immunoSEQ multiplex PCR. The sample includes about 130,000 clones, 90% seen only once; the top ten take roughly 1.1%. This material consisted of CD4+ or CD8+ T cells sorted from blood, taken in a trial of the OX40 agonist ivuxolimab. The V call is TRBV7-9, the J call TRBJ1-4; tentative D call: TRBD1 (5 bases). This TCR was recovered from an adult with an advanced solid tumor such as melanoma, head and neck, liver or kidney cancer. CDR3 sequence reads: CASTPKGFATNEKLFF. The CDR3 nucleotides are TGTGCCAGCACCCCCAAGGGGTTTGCAACTAATGAAAAACTGTTTTTT.